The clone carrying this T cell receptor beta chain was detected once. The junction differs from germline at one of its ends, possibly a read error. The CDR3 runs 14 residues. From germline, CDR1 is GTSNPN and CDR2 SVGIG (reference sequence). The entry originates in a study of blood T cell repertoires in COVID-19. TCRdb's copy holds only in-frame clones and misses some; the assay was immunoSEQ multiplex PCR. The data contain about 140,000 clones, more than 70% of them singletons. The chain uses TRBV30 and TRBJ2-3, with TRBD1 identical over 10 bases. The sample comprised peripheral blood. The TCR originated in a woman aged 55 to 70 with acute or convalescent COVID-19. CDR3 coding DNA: TGTGCCTGGAGTCCGGGACAGGGGAATATCGGAGGTTTGTTT. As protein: CAWSPGQGNIGGLF.